Presented here are 9 T cell receptor beta chains from one specimen sequenced in a study of shared clonotypes between healthy human individuals. Data came from immunoSEQ multiplex PCR; TCRdb stores just in-frame clones and leaves some out. The profile shows over a million clones, about 96% of them singletons. Sample: naive CD4+ T cells sorted from blood. The subset denotes: CD45RA+ positively selected. The receptors derive from a young man in good health.

The gene calls are TRBV19 and TRBJ1-2; 9 bases line up with TRBD1. The CDR3 sequence is 15 residues long. V lost 5 bases to trimming and J lost 8 bases; unmatched junction nucleotides: 12. Germline CDR1 is LNHDA and CDR2 is SQIVND (reference sequence). CDR3 nucleotides: TGTGCCAGTAGTTTGGACAGGGGCGCACGATCCGGCTACACCTTC. Protein sequence: CASSLDRGARSGYTF. Using reference TRBV19 and TRBJ1-2 for the parts outside the CDR3, the full variable domain is DGGITQSPKYLFRKEGQNVTLSCEQNLNHDAMYWYRQDPGQGLRLIYYSQIVNDFQKGDIAEGYSVSREKKESFPLTVTSAQKNPTAFYLCASSLDRGARSGYTFGSGTRLTVV.

The V and J genes are TRBV28 and TRBJ1-2; D is undetermined. CDR3 length equals 14 residues. In germline, CDR1 is MDHEN, CDR2 SYDVKM. V was clipped by 6 bases and J by 0 bases, with 11 bases between them. CDR3 DNA sequence: TGTGCCAGCAGGTTGACCTTAGCTAACTATGGCTACACCTTC. The encoded protein is CASRLTLANYGYTF.

The gene calls are TRBV25-1 and TRBJ2-7, with D perhaps given as TRBD1 or TRBD2 (5 bases each). The V end was cut by 8 bases, the J end by 2 bases, with 10 bases between. The germline CDR1 and CDR2 sequences are MGHDK and SYGVNS. This CDR3 has 12 amino acids. This chain's CDR3 is CASGDLAYEQYF. As DNA, the CDR3 is TGTGCCAGCGGGGACCTCGCCTACGAGCAGTACTTC.

The V gene is TRBV6-5, the J gene TRBJ1-1, with a possible D match to TRBD1 (6 bases). CDR1 is MNHEY and CDR2 is SVGAGI in the germline V gene. This CDR3 has 15 amino acids. V gave up 4 bases and J gave up 0 bases, with 12 bases separating them. The CDR3 nucleotides are TGTGCCAGCAGTTCCACGGGGGCGGTGAACACTGAAGCTTTCTTT. Its translation: CASSSTGAVNTEAFF.

J is TRBJ2-2 and V is TRBV5-6, with 13 bases identical to TRBD2. The CDR3 loop spans 17 amino acids. Trimming took 2 bases from V and 5 from J; bases not matched to a gene: 6. Looked up from germline, CDR1 is SGHDT and CDR2 is YYEEEE. The CDR3 loop reads CASSLRTSGRGTGELFF. Here the CDR3 DNA reads TGTGCCAGCAGCTTACGGACTAGCGGGAGAGGGACCGGGGAGCTGTTTTTT.

The chain uses TRBV11-3 and TRBJ2-7, with D unclear. The V end lost 1 base, the J end lost 3 bases, and 7 bases lay between the germline ends. CDR1 is SGHNT, CDR2 YENEEA, per germline. The CDR3 length is 13 residues. The CDR3 protein is CASSLGKDYEQYF. CDR3 bases: TGTGCCAGCAGCTTAGGCAAGGACTACGAGCAGTACTTC.

V and J are TRBV7-6 and TRBJ1-5; D not resolved. The germline CDR1 and CDR2 sequences are SGHVS and FNYEAQ. The CDR3 spans 14 residues. With 5 bases removed from V and 2 bases from J, the gap between germline ends came to 10 bases. The DNA of the CDR3 is TGTGCCAGCAGCAAACGAGAAGGCAATCAGCCCCAGCATTTT. Translated, it gives CASSKREGNQPQHF.

Here the CDR3 reads CASSSSPGLAAYEQYF. In DNA form, the CDR3 reads TGTGCCAGCAGCTCTTCCCCGGGACTAGCGGCATACGAGCAGTACTTC. The gene calls are TRBV9 and TRBJ2-7; 11 bases are shared with TRBD2. CDR1 is SGDLS, CDR2 YYNGEE, per germline. The CDR3 runs to 16 residues. J lost 4 bases, V lost 4 bases, and 10 bases had no gene match. The full variable domain, its missing parts supplied by reference TRBV9 and TRBJ2-7, is DSGVTQTPKHLITATGQRVTLRCSPRSGDLSVYWYQQSLDQGLQFLIQYYNGEERAKGNILERFSAQQFPDLHSELNLSSLELGDSALYFCASSSSPGLAAYEQYFGPGTRLTVT.

The chain is built from TRBV6-6 and TRBJ2-7; TRBD1 matches 8 bases. Per the germline V gene, CDR1 is MNHNY and CDR2 is SVGAGI (reference sequence). V lost 2 bases, J lost 4 bases, and 4 bases stayed unmatched. CDR3 size: 14 residues. The CDR3 spells CASSYPRDRYEQYF. The DNA for the CDR3 is TGTGCCAGCAGTTACCCCCGGGACAGGTACGAGCAGTACTTC.